This T cell receptor beta chain emerged from a study of T cell repertoires in cytomegalovirus infection. Whole-study context: In the study, CMV epitopes included recently identified HLA-C-restricted and well-studied HLA-B-restricted ones. Signatures in public TCR beta sequences pointed to both CMV infection and matching HLA type. Study-level findings and limits: Public TCR beta family frequency separated CMV-and-HLA carriers, including in an independent cohort. Clonotypes of TCR beta that were HLA-C-restricted and CMV-specific dominated the ex vivo response.

The CDR3 consists of 12 residues. V lost 6 bases and J lost 6; bases outside the gene matches: 2. Germline V CDR1 and CDR2: MNHEY, SVGAGI. TCRdb recomputed calls from the reads with MiXCR, one row per CDR3 protein. The repertoire consists of hundreds of thousands of distinct CDR3 sequences, with roughly 43% occurring once and the leading ten covering 40% to 50%. This clonotype occurred a few times. Its matching antigen is unknown. The V and J genes are TRBV6-5 and TRBJ2-1; TRBD2 agrees at 7 bases. The receptor was isolated from a human donor in good health (CMV status not recorded). Some clones in this sample may be carry-over from other donors' samples. Sequencing used cultured PBMCs, obtained from culture after CMV antigen stimulation. CDR3 in amino acids: CASSPSGNEQFF. CDR3 sequence (DNA): TGTGCCAGCAGCCCTAGCGGCAATGAGCAGTTCTTC.